A single sample gave rise to the 11 T cell receptor beta chains below, sequenced in a study of blood T cell repertoires in COVID-19. Sequencing was performed with immunoSEQ multiplex PCR; in TCRdb, only in-frame clones are kept and a portion is missing. The sample carries around 68,000 clones, 80% to 90% recorded once. Sequencing was done on a sample of peripheral blood. The receptors derive from a man between 50 and 59 years old with active COVID-19.

This sequence joins TRBV9 and TRBJ1-4, with 12 bases fitting TRBD1. J was trimmed by 7 bases and V by 2 bases; bases with no gene match: 3. This CDR3 has 15 residues. Per germline, CDR1 SGDLS and CDR2 YYNGEE. The CDR3 protein is CASSVGDRGPEKLFF. CDR3 in DNA: TGTGCCAGCAGCGTGGGGGACAGGGGGCCTGAAAAACTGTTTTTT.

The rearrangement uses TRBV6-6 and TRBJ1-4; D uncertain. CDR3 length: 13 amino acids. Germline CDR1 reads MNHNY; CDR2 reads SVGAGI (reference sequence). The V gene lost 7 bases and the J gene lost 5 bases, with 11 bases spanning the gap. CDR3 DNA sequence: TGTGCCAGCACCCCCGACTACAATGAAAAACTGTTTTTT. Protein: CASTPDYNEKLFF.

The chain uses TRBV6-5 and TRBJ2-7; 9 bases are shared with TRBD1. The trim removed 6 bases at V and 2 bases at J, leaving 5 bases unmatched. CDR3 size: 14 residues. In germline, CDR1 is MNHEY, CDR2 SVGAGI. Here the CDR3 reads CASSSGTGTYEQYF. For the CDR3, the DNA is TGTGCCAGCAGCTCCGGGACAGGGACCTACGAGCAGTACTTC.

This chain uses TRBV12-5 with TRBJ2-3; 7 bases map to TRBD2. This CDR3 spans 13 amino acids. The germline V gene has CDR1 LGHNT and CDR2 FRNRAP. Trimming removed 6 bases from V and 3 bases from J; junction bases left unmatched: 3. CDR3 bases: TGTGCTAGTGGGTCAGCGGGGACAGATACGCAGTATTTT. It yields the protein CASGSAGTDTQYF.

J is TRBJ1-4 and V is TRBV2; 8 bases align to TRBD1. Trimming at V came to 5 bases and at J to 7 bases, leaving 6 bases not matched to a gene. CDR3 length: 14 residues. Germline V gene data show CDR1 as SNHLY and CDR2 as FYNNEI. The CDR3 DNA follows: TGTGCCAGCAGTAGACAGGGGAGGCGTGAAAAACTGTTTTTT. Encoded protein: CASSRQGRREKLFF.

The sample holds a few counts of this clone. The chain carries TRBV7-9 and TRBJ1-1; D is perhaps TRBD1 (5 bases). The CDR3 is made up of 15 amino acids. Germline CDR1 SEHNR, CDR2 FQNEAQ (reference sequence). V shed 0 bases and J shed 1 base, with 9 bases lying between them. The DNA for the CDR3 is TGTGCCAGCAGCTTAGCGATAGGGGAGAACACTGAAGCTTTCTTT. Residues: CASSLAIGENTEAFF.

The V and J genes are TRBV4-1 and TRBJ1-1; D is ambiguous. Trimming removed 0 bases at V and 1 base at J, with 3 bases between. The CDR3 is 13 amino acids. CDR1 and CDR2 (germline): MGHRA, YSYEKL. The CDR3 is CASSQDGNTEAFF. The DNA for the CDR3 is TGCGCCAGCAGCCAAGACGGGAACACTGAAGCTTTCTTT.

The chain carries TRBV13 and TRBJ2-1; 7 nucleotides align to TRBD2. Germline values: CDR1 PRHDT, CDR2 FYEKMQ (reference sequence). The CDR3 has 14 amino acids. V shed 10 bases, J shed 10 bases, and the junction held 16 bases outside the gene matches. This CDR3 is CATARGDHIQEQFF. In nucleotides, the CDR3 is TGTGCCACAGCACGGGGGGACCATATACAAGAGCAGTTCTTC.

The chain has TRBV5-6 and TRBJ2-5, with D maybe TRBD1 (5 bases). Per the germline V gene, CDR1 is SGHDT and CDR2 is YYEEEE. Deletions cut 4 bases from V and 5 bases from J, with 15 bases between. CDR3 length: 14 residues. CDR3 in DNA: TGTGCCAGCAGCATCCTCACAGGACGGGAGACCCAGTACTTC. Its protein product is CASSILTGRETQYF.

This clone has just a few counts. The V and J genes are TRBV3-1 (or the pseudogene TRBV3-2) and TRBJ1-1; the match to TRBD1 covers 8 bases. Per the germline V gene, CDR1 is LGHDT and CDR2 is YNNKEL (reference sequence). This CDR3 comprises 15 residues. Trimming removed 4 bases from V and 5 bases from J; junction bases left unmatched: 9. The CDR3 spells CASSPWTGFKTEAFF. The CDR3 DNA reads TGTGCCAGCAGCCCCTGGACAGGGTTTAAAACTGAAGCTTTCTTT.

Notes on this clone: A junction boundary mismatches the germline segment, possibly from a read error. The gene calls are TRBV6-5 and TRBJ2-1; TRBD2 might be the D (6 bases). Per the germline V gene, CDR1 is MNHEY and CDR2 is SVGAGI. This CDR3 spans 15 amino acids. The CDR3 loop is CASSYSRDSSNEQFF. The DNA for the CDR3 is TGTGCCAGCAGTTACTCGCGGGACTCCTCCAATGAGCAGTTCTTC.